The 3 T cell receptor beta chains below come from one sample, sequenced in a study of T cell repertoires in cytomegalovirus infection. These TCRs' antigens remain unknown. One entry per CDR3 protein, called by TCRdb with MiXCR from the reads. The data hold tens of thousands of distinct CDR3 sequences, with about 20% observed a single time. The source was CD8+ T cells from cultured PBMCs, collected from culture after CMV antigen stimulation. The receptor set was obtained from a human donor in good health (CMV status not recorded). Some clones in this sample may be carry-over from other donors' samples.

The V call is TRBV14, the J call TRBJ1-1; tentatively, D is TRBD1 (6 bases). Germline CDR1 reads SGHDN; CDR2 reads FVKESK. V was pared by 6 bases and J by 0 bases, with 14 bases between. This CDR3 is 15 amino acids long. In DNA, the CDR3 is TGTGCCAGCAGTTTCCTCGGACAGATGAACACTGAAGCTTTCTTT. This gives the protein CASSFLGQMNTEAFF. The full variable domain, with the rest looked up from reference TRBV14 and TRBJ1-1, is EAGVTQFPSHSVIEKGQTVTLRCDPISGHDNLYWYRRVMGKEIKFLLHFVKESKQDESGMPNNRFLAERTGGTYSTLKVQPAELEDSGVYFCASSFLGQMNTEAFFGQGTRLTVV.

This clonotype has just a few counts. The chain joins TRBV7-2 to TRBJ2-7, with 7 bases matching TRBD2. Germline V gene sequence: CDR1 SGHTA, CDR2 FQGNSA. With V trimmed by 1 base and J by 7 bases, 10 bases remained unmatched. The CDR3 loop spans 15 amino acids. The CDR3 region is CASSLVPGGSWEQYF. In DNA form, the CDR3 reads TGTGCCAGCAGCTTAGTTCCGGGGGGTAGTTGGGAGCAGTACTTC.

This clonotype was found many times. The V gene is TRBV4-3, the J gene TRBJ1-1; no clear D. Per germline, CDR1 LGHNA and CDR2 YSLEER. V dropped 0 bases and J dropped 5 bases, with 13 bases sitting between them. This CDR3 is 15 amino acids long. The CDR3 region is CASSQDSAPGTEAFF. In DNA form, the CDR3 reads TGCGCCAGCAGCCAAGACTCAGCCCCGGGAACTGAAGCTTTCTTT.